This paragraph reports one T cell receptor beta chain. What it binds is unknown. Selected positively for CCR7 and CD45RO-negative, naive CD8 cells excluded terminally differentiated effector memory CD45RA+ cells. The sample is drawn from a study of shared clonotypes between healthy human individuals. As for the study in general: The people who gave samples were a couple of women and three men aged 18 to 49.

V shed 3 bases, J shed 3 bases, and the junction held 2 bases outside the gene matches. The CDR3 length is 14 residues. The V gene's germline CDR1 is SNHLY and CDR2 FYNNEI. As processed by the authors: For the immunoSEQ data, sequences were junction-only without quality scores, so filtering differed. Here immunoSEQ multiplex PCR was the method, and the copy in TCRdb shows in-frame clones only, minus some. V and J calls and clone size come straight from that table; D and trimming were deduced from the DNA. The sample contains roughly 1,800,000 clones, roughly 95% of which appear only once. Broader study findings: Larger richness was generally estimated for naive than memory subsets. A handful of donors shared approximately 5% of their naive CD4 clonotypes.

This receptor was obtained from a man between 18 and 35 years old in good health. The chain combines TRBV2 with TRBJ1-1; 9 positions match TRBD1. The specimen sequenced was naive CD8+ T cells sorted from blood. The CDR3 here is CASSDGTGYTEAFF. CDR3 coding DNA: TGTGCCAGCAGTGATGGGACAGGGTACACTGAAGCTTTCTTT.